This T cell receptor (beta chain) was recorded in a study of shared clonotypes between healthy human individuals. Generated by immunoSEQ multiplex PCR, the TCRdb table keeps only in-frame clones and is missing some. Among around 2.1 million clones listed, 85% to 95% were seen once. Naive CD8 cells comprised CD45RO-negative, CCR7-positively selected cells, excluding terminally differentiated effector memory CD45RA+ cells. Germline V gene lookup returns CDR1 SEHNR and CDR2 FQNEAQ (reference sequence). V gave up 1 base and J gave up 11 bases, with 14 bases separating them. The CDR3 consists of 13 residues.

The sequence was collected from a man between 18 and 35 years old in good health. Some clones in this sample may be carry-over from other donors' samples. Source material: naive CD8+ T cells from PBMCs. The chain is built from TRBV7-9 and TRBJ1-1; D is undetermined. CDR3 in DNA: TGTGCCAGCAGCTTAGGGGAGAGGATCGTGGCTTTCTTT. This gives the protein CASSLGERIVAFF.